A selection of T cell receptor beta chains follows, all from one sample in a study of T cell responses to AZD1222 COVID-19 vaccine. Assay used: immunoSEQ multiplex PCR; TCRdb lists only in-frame clones, some missing. In the table there are 90,000 to 120,000 clones, around 87% of which are singletons. This specimen consisted of peripheral blood, obtained on day 0 of AZD1222 vaccination. The receptors here all came from an adult in good health. Each CDR3 is given with its conserved first and last residue. A D gene is named only where the DNA matches it firmly. Clone size is not always given. Where it is, it says once, few, many or a class for expanded clones.

CAWRDRGVAFF | TGTGCCTGGAGGGACAGGGGCGTAGCTTTCTTT | TRBV30 | NA | TRBD1 | 11 | TRBJ1-1
CASSPRTSGSYEQYF | TGTGCCAGCAGCCCACGGACTAGCGGGAGCTACGAGCAGTACTTC | TRBV7-9 | NA | TRBD2 | 15 | TRBJ2-7
CSGGENPGGLTEAFF | TGCAGCGGGGGCGAGAATCCAGGGGGTCTGACTGAAGCTTTCTTT | TRBV29-1 | once | TRBD1 | 15 | TRBJ1-1
CASGPGTTGELFF | TGCGCCAGCGGTCCGGGGACCACCGGGGAGCTGTTTTTT | TRBV10-2 | NA | NA | 13 | TRBJ2-2
CASSDSSRLGTEAFF | TGTGCCAGCAGTGACTCGAGTCGCCTGGGGACTGAAGCTTTCTTT | TRBV6-4 | NA | NA | 15 | TRBJ1-1
CASSLREGSPLHF | TGTGCCAGCAGCTTAAGGGAGGGGTCACCCCTCCACTTT | TRBV7-3 | NA | NA | 13 | TRBJ1-6
CASSAAGTYSSYEQYF | TGTGCCAGCAGCGCGGCGGGAACTTATAGCTCCTACGAGCAGTACTTC | TRBV7-2 | NA | NA | 16 | TRBJ2-7
CASSPPGSSSYEQYF | TGTGCCAGTAGTCCGCCTGGGTCCTCCTCCTACGAGCAGTACTTC | TRBV19 | NA | NA | 15 | TRBJ2-7
CASSSQGQGNYGYTF | TGTGCCAGCAGCTCCCAAGGACAGGGGAACTATGGCTACACCTTC | TRBV11-2 | NA | TRBD1 | 15 | TRBJ1-2
CASSPKSDTDTQYF | TGTGCCAGCTCACCGAAAAGCGACACAGATACGCAGTATTTT | TRBV18 | NA | NA | 14 | TRBJ2-3
CASSLGAFSYGYTF | TGTGCCAGCAGCTTAGGGGCCTTCAGCTATGGCTACACCTTC | TRBV11-2 | NA | NA | 14 | TRBJ1-2
CASSLAGGPNEQFF | TGTGCCAGCAGCTTAGCGGGGGGACCCAATGAGCAGTTCTTC | TRBV7-2 | NA | NA | 14 | TRBJ2-1
CASSLELAGGMADTQYF | TGTGCCAGCAGCTTAGAACTAGCGGGAGGGATGGCAGATACGCAGTATTTT | TRBV7-8 | NA | TRBD2 | 17 | TRBJ2-3
CASSLDGTGAGGPSNEQFF | TGTGCCAGCAGCTTAGATGGAACGGGAGCGGGAGGGCCTTCCAATGAGCAGTTCTTC | TRBV11-3 | few | TRBD2 | 19 | TRBJ2-1
CASSFQNKMEKLFF | TGTGCCAGCAGCTTTCAAAACAAAATGGAAAAACTGTTTTTT | TRBV7-3 | few | NA | 14 | TRBJ1-4
CASSLSDRPSTDTQYF | TGTGCCAGCAGTCTCTCGGACAGGCCTAGCACAGATACGCAGTATTTT | TRBV6-6 | once | TRBD1 | 16 | TRBJ2-3
CASWTGGSSPLHF | TGTGCCAGCTGGACAGGGGGAAGCTCACCCCTCCACTTT | TRBV6-5 | NA | TRBD1 | 13 | TRBJ1-6
CASSPIGPDEKLFF | TGTGCCAGCTCTCCCATCGGTCCGGACGAAAAACTGTTTTTT | TRBV18 | NA | NA | 14 | TRBJ1-4
CASSLSPRRVRSYEQYF | TGTGCCAGCAGTTTATCCCCTCGTCGGGTTCGCTCCTACGAGCAGTACTTC | TRBV28 | NA | NA | 17 | TRBJ2-7
CASSSTGELTEAFF | TGTGCCAGCAGTTCGACAGGGGAATTGACTGAAGCTTTCTTT | TRBV6-5 | NA | TRBD1 | 14 | TRBJ1-1
CASSSTPPRLAGIGGSNIQYF | TGTGCCAGCAGTTCAACCCCCCCGCGACTAGCGGGAATTGGGGGTTCAAACATTCAGTACTTC | TRBV27 | NA | TRBD2 | 21 | TRBJ2-4
CASSQRVGDQPQHF | TGTGCCAGCTCACAGAGGGTAGGGGATCAGCCCCAGCATTTT | TRBV18 | NA | NA | 14 | TRBJ1-5
CASRWDSSANGYTF | TGTGCCAGCAGGTGGGACAGTTCAGCGAATGGCTACACCTTC | TRBV28 | NA | TRBD1 | 14 | TRBJ1-2
CASSLAGSSYEQYF | TGTGCCAGCAGCTTGGCTGGAAGCTCCTACGAGCAGTACTTC | TRBV7-3 | once | NA | 14 | TRBJ2-7
CASSENTNEKLFF | TGCGCCAGCAGTGAGAACACAAATGAAAAACTGTTTTTT | TRBV10-2 | once | NA | 13 | TRBJ1-4
CASSQIVRQEKLFF | TGCGCCAGCAGCCAAATCGTTAGGCAGGAAAAACTGTTTTTT | TRBV4-3 | NA | NA | 14 | TRBJ1-4
CAWMGSGELFF | TGTGCCTGGATGGGCAGCGGGGAGCTGTTTTTT | TRBV30 | NA | NA | 11 | TRBJ2-2